Listed below are T cell receptor beta chains from one sample, sequenced in a study of cytomegalovirus exposure and HLA in healthy donors. The method was immunoSEQ multiplex PCR; TCRdb's version includes in-frame clones alone and lacks a portion of them. Of 200,000 to 300,000 clones in the sample, 90% were seen once. The material sequenced was PBMCs. Receptor source: a woman aged 30 to 39 in good health and CMV-seronegative. Both conserved end residues are part of each CDR3. A D gene is named only where the DNA matches it firmly. Clone size appears in some rows only: once, few, many, or a class for an expanded clone.

clone size | J gene | V gene | D gene | CDR3 protein | CDR3 DNA
. | TRBJ1-1 | TRBV5-1 | . | CASRLGLGSGRDTEAFF | TGCGCCAGCAGGTTGGGTCTGGGATCGGGTCGAGACACTGAAGCTTTCTTT
few | TRBJ2-3 | TRBV7-3 | . | CSQQLCHRIFSTDTQYF | TGTAGCCAGCAGCTTTGCCATCGTATCTTTAGCACAGATACGCAGTATTTT
. | TRBJ2-1 | TRBV14 | . | CASSQNPRSRNEQFF | TGTGCCAGCAGCCAAAATCCTAGGTCCCGCAATGAGCAGTTCTTC
. | TRBJ2-7 | TRBV7-8 | TRBD2 | CASSPSYSGGSSYEQYF | TGTGCCAGCAGCCCCTCCTATAGCGGGGGAAGCTCCTACGAGCAGTACTTC
once | TRBJ2-3 | TRBV28 | . | CASSLGLDTDTQYF | TGTGCCAGCAGTTTGGGACTGGACACAGATACGCAGTATTTT
. | TRBJ1-1 | TRBV30 | . | CAWSEATEAFF | TGTGCCTGGAGTGAAGCCACTGAAGCTTTCTTT
. | TRBJ2-1 | TRBV7-2 | TRBD2 | CASSPTQLLADPYNEQFF | TGTGCCAGCAGCCCGACCCAGCTGCTAGCGGACCCTTACAATGAGCAGTTCTTC
few | TRBJ1-2 | TRBV2 | . | CASSEGRDYYGYTF | TGTGCCAGCAGTGAGGGCAGGGACTACTATGGCTACACCTTC
. | TRBJ2-1 | TRBV5-6 | . | CASSFGGGNGDEQFF | TGTGCCAGCAGCTTCGGTGGGGGAAACGGAGATGAGCAGTTCTTC
. | TRBJ2-3 | TRBV11-3 | . | CASSLGGDTQYF | TGTGCCAGCAGCTTAGGGGGAGATACGCAGTATTTT
. | TRBJ2-7 | TRBV7-9 | . | CASSPTGPEQYF | TGTGCCAGCAGCCCTACAGGGCCCGAGCAGTACTTC
. | TRBJ1-2 | TRBV6-6 | . | CASSYPHPTAGYGYTF | TGTGCCAGCAGTTACCCACACCCGACAGCCGGCTATGGCTACACCTTC
. | TRBJ2-3 | TRBV7-3 | TRBD1 | CASSRDRGGTDTQYF | TGTGCCAGCAGCCGCGACAGGGGAGGCACAGATACGCAGTATTTT
. | TRBJ2-3 | TRBV27 | . | CASSEFDSSTDTQYF | TGTGCCAGCAGTGAGTTTGATTCTAGCACAGATACGCAGTATTTT
. | TRBJ2-5 | TRBV6-1 | . | CASSEALDSVGQETQYF | TGTGCCAGCAGTGAAGCGTTAGACAGCGTGGGCCAAGAGACCCAGTACTTC
. | TRBJ2-3 | TRBV10-1 | TRBD2 | CASSRQRERADTQYF | TGCGCCAGCAGTCGTCAGCGGGAGCGGGCAGATACGCAGTATTTT
. | TRBJ2-7 | TRBV9 | TRBD2 | CASSVAGGGYEQYF | TGTGCCAGCAGCGTAGCCGGGGGGGGCTACGAGCAGTACTTC
. | TRBJ2-2 | TRBV6-5 | . | CASSYGFFGNTGELFF | TGTGCCAGCAGTTACGGTTTTTTCGGGAACACCGGGGAGCTGTTTTTT
. | TRBJ2-1 | TRBV29-1 | . | CSVDGLLSYNEQFF | TGCAGCGTTGACGGACTATTGTCCTACAATGAGCAGTTCTTC
. | TRBJ2-7 | TRBV5-6 | . | CASSLDVGGYLAYEQYF | TGTGCCAGCAGCTTGGATGTTGGCGGGTATTTAGCCTACGAGCAGTACTTC
once | TRBJ2-7 | TRBV5-6 | TRBD1 | CASSLEGASYEQYF | TGTGCCAGCAGCTTGGAGGGGGCCTCCTACGAGCAGTACTTC
. | TRBJ2-2 | TRBV10-2 | . | CASSEWLTNTGELFF | TGCGCCAGCAGTGAGTGGCTAACGAACACCGGGGAGCTGTTTTTT